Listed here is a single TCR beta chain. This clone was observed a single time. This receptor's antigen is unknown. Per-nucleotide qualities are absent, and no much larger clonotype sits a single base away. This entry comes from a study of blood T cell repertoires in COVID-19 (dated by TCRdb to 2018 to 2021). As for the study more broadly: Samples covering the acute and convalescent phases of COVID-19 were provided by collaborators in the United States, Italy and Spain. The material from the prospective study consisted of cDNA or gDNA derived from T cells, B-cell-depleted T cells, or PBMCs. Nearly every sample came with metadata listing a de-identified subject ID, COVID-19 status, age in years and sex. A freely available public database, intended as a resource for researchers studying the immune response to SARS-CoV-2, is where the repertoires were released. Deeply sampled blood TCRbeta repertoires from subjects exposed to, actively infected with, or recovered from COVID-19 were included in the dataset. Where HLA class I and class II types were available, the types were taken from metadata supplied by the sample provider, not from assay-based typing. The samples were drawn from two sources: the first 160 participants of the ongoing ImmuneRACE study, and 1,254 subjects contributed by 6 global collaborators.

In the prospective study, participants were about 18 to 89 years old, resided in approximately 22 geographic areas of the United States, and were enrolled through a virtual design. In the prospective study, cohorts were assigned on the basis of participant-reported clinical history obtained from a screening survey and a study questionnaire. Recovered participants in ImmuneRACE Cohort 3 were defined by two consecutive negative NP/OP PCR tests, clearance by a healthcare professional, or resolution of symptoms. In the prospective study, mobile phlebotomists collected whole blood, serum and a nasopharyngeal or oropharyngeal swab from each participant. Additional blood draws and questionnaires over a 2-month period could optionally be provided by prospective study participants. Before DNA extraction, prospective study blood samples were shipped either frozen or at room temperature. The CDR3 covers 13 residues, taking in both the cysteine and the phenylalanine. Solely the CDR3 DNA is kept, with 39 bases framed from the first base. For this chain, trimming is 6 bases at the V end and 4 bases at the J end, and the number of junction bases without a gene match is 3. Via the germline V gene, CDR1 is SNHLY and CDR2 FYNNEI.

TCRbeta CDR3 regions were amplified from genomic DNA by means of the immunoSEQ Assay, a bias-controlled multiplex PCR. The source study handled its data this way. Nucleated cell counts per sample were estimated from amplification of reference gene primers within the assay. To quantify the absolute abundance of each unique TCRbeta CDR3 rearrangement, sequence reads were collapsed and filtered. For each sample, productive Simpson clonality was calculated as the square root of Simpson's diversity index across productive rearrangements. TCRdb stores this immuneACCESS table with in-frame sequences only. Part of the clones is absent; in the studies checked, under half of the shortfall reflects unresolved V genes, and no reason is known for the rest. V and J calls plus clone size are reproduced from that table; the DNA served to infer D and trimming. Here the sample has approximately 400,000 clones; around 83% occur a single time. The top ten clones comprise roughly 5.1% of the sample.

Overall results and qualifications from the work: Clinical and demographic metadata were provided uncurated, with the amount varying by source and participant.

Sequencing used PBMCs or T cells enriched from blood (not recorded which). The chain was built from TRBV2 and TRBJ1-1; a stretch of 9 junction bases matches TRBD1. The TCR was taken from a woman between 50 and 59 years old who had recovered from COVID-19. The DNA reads TGTGCCAGCAGGGCACAGGGGGCCACTGAAGCTTTCTTT. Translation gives CASRAQGATEAFF.